One sample yielded the 23 T cell receptor beta chains listed below, sequenced in a study of blood T cell repertoires in COVID-19. The repertoire was sequenced with immunoSEQ multiplex PCR; TCRdb's copy has only in-frame clones and lacks some. The sample records over 120,000 clones, approximately 84% being singletons. The sample was peripheral blood. Source of these receptors: a human donor in a cohort sampled during active COVID-19.

The chain joins TRBV29-1 to TRBJ1-2, with a possible D match to TRBD1 (6 bases). V was clipped by 1 base and J by 8 bases, with 8 bases between them. Germline CDR1 reads SQVTM; CDR2 reads ANQGSEA. The CDR3 covers 11 residues. The CDR3 coding sequence is TGCAGCGTTGAAGTGGGGGCAGGCTACACCTTC. It encodes CSVEVGAGYTF.

The rearrangement links TRBV13 to TRBJ2-7; 7 bases match TRBD1. This CDR3 is built from 14 residues. Germline V gene sequence: CDR1 PRHDT, CDR2 FYEKMQ (reference sequence). With 4 bases clipped from V and 1 base from J, the junction kept 4 bases outside the gene matches. The CDR3 is CASSSRQGSYEQYF. In nucleotides, the CDR3 is TGTGCCAGCAGCTCCCGACAGGGATCCTACGAGCAGTACTTC.

This rearrangement joins TRBV4-1 to TRBJ2-1; 14 positions match TRBD2. The CDR3 runs 16 residues. V lost 4 bases, J lost 7 bases, and 6 bases stayed unmatched. Germline V gene lookup returns CDR1 MGHRA and CDR2 YSYEKL. This CDR3 reads CASSRLGLAGDNEQFF. The CDR3 nucleotides read TGCGCCAGCAGCCGATTGGGACTAGCGGGAGATAATGAGCAGTTCTTC.

DNA of the CDR3: TGCGCCAGCAACCCTCGGGGGGAAGAGACCCAGTACTTC. Its translation is CASNPRGEETQYF. The chain has TRBV10-2 and TRBJ2-5; 7 positions agree with TRBD2. Germline assignment: CDR1 WSHSY and CDR2 SAAADI. CDR3 length equals 13 residues. V shed 7 bases, J shed 3 bases, and the junction held 5 bases outside the gene matches.

The chain couples TRBV19 to TRBJ1-1, with D possibly TRBD1 on 6 matching bases. V lost 5 bases and J lost 3, with 13 bases in between. The CDR3 runs to 14 residues. Germline V gives CDR1 LNHDA, CDR2 SQIVND (reference sequence). The CDR3 coding sequence is TGTGCCAGTAGTCACTTGGACAGAGACACTGAAGCTTTCTTT. Its protein product is CASSHLDRDTEAFF.

The chain combines TRBV30 with TRBJ2-2; tentatively, D is TRBD1 (5 bases). This CDR3 spans 14 amino acids. Trimming took 3 bases from V and 3 from J, leaving 11 bases between them. In germline, CDR1 is GTSNPN, CDR2 SVGIG (reference sequence). CDR3 in amino acids: CAWRMKGHTGELFF. CDR3 coding DNA: TGTGCCTGGAGGATGAAGGGGCACACCGGGGAGCTGTTTTTT.

V gene TRBV29-1 combines with J gene TRBJ2-6; D possibly corresponds to TRBD1 (5 bases). The CDR3 is made up of 15 amino acids. Germline lookup yields CDR1 SQVTM and CDR2 ANQGSEA. V was clipped by 2 bases and J by 4 bases, with 12 bases between them. CDR3 bases: TGCAGCGTTGAATTTCAGGGTTCCGGGGCCAACGTCCTGACTTTC. It encodes CSVEFQGSGANVLTF. Together with reference TRBV29-1 and TRBJ2-6, the CDR3 gives the full variable domain: SAVISQKPSRDICQRGTSLTIQCQVDSQVTMMFWYRQQPGQSLTLIATANQGSEATYESGFVIDKFPISRPNLTFSTLTVSNMSPEDSSIYLCSVEFQGSGANVLTFGAGSRLTVL.

The rearrangement links TRBV5-1 to TRBJ1-1, with a possible D match to TRBD1 (5 bases). Trimming took off 5 bases at V and 0 bases at J, with 8 bases between the two ends. Germline-derived CDR1 and CDR2 are SGHRS and YFSETQ. The CDR3 has 13 amino acids. The DNA for the CDR3 is TGCGCCAGCAGGTCAGGGATGAACACTGAAGCTTTCTTT. This codes for CASRSGMNTEAFF.

This clone was seen only once. The chain links TRBV2 to TRBJ1-1; D is perhaps TRBD1 (5 bases). The V and J ends lost 6 bases and 5 bases respectively, with 19 bases between them. The CDR3 is 15 residues long. The V gene's germline CDR1 is SNHLY and CDR2 FYNNEI. CDR3 residues: CASSRELGEGTEAFF. Written as DNA, the CDR3 is TGTGCCAGCAGCCGTGAGTTGGGGGAGGGGACTGAAGCTTTCTTT.

This chain joins TRBV5-1 and TRBJ1-3; TRBD1 aligns across 9 bases. This CDR3 has 17 residues. The trim removed 1 base at V and 4 bases at J, leaving 9 bases unmatched. CDR1 and CDR2 (germline): SGHRS, YFSETQ. The CDR3: CASSLTGTGWSGNTIYF. Written as DNA, the CDR3 is TGCGCCAGCAGCTTGACCGGGACAGGGTGGTCCGGAAACACCATATATTTT.

The CDR3 DNA reads as TGTGCCAGCAGTACCCCGACGGGGAACACTGAAGCTTTCTTT. Encoded protein: CASSTPTGNTEAFF. The V and J genes are TRBV6-6 and TRBJ1-1; D unclear. Trimming removed 5 bases from V and 1 base from J, with 11 bases in between. The germline CDR1 and CDR2 sequences are MNHNY and SVGAGI (reference sequence). The CDR3 sequence is 14 residues long.

V is TRBV10-3 and J is TRBJ1-1; perhaps TRBD1 as D (6 bases). The length of the CDR3 is 14 residues. Germline V CDR1 and CDR2: ENHRY, SYGVKD. Trimming removed 3 bases from V and 1 base from J, with 9 bases in between. The CDR3 here is CAISDQDRNTEAFF. The CDR3 coding sequence is TGTGCCATCAGTGACCAGGACAGGAACACTGAAGCTTTCTTT.

V gene TRBV7-2 combines with J gene TRBJ2-2; D remains ambiguous. V was shortened by 1 base and J by 2 bases, with 11 bases between the two germline ends. The CDR3 is 16 amino acids. Germline V gives CDR1 SGHTA, CDR2 FQGNSA. The DNA of the CDR3 is TGTGCCAGCAGCTTAGGGGCAGGTATCAACACCGGGGAGCTGTTTTTT. Its translation is CASSLGAGINTGELFF. Complete variable domain (other parts from reference TRBV7-2 and TRBJ2-2): GAGVSQSPSNKVTEKGKDVELRCDPISGHTALYWYRQSLGQGLEFLIYFQGNSAPDKSGLPSDRFSAERTGGSVSTLTIQRTQQEDSAVYLCASSLGAGINTGELFFGEGSRLTVL.

The J gene is TRBJ2-7, the V gene TRBV2, with no clear D. The V end lost 8 bases, the J end lost 2 bases, and 13 bases lay between the germline ends. The germline V gene encodes CDR1 SNHLY and CDR2 FYNNEI. The CDR3 extends over 13 amino acids. CDR3 coding DNA: TGTGCCAGCTGCTCTAGTGTTCCCTACGAGCAGTACGTC. Encoded protein: CASCSSVPYEQYV.

The J gene is TRBJ2-2, the V gene TRBV20-1; a weak D match, TRBD2 (5 bases). V lost 3 bases to trimming and J lost 1 base, with 15 bases between them. Germline CDR1 is DFQATT and CDR2 is SNEGSKA (reference sequence). There are 16 residues in the CDR3. CDR3 protein: CSASSALAGNTGELFF. For the CDR3, the DNA is TGCAGTGCTAGTTCGGCTCTAGCTGGGAACACCGGGGAGCTGTTTTTT.

V and J are TRBV7-9 and TRBJ1-1; 7 bases map to TRBD1. In germline, CDR1 is SEHNR, CDR2 FQNEAQ (reference sequence). The CDR3 sequence is 19 residues long. The junction had 15 bases not matched to a gene; V was cut back by 2 bases and J by 0 bases. CDR3: CASSLTQQGPARMNTEAFF. The DNA of the CDR3 is TGTGCCAGCAGCTTAACACAACAGGGGCCCGCTAGGATGAACACTGAAGCTTTCTTT.

The rearrangement links TRBV2 to TRBJ1-1, with D tentatively TRBD1 (5 bases). This CDR3 has 13 amino acids. From germline, CDR1 is SNHLY and CDR2 FYNNEI. The germline V and J ends were trimmed by 7 bases and 0 bases, with 9 bases remaining between them. CDR3 sequence (DNA): TGTGCCAGCACCACGGGGGTGAACACTGAAGCTTTCTTT. This codes for CASTTGVNTEAFF.

The V call is TRBV4-2, the J call TRBJ2-5; tentatively, D is TRBD2 (5 bases). This CDR3 has 15 residues. V dropped 1 base and J dropped 5 bases, with 14 bases sitting between them. Germline-derived CDR1 and CDR2 are LGHNA and YNFKEQ. CDR3 in amino acids: CASSQGDYPEETQYF. In nucleotides, the CDR3 is TGTGCCAGCAGCCAAGGAGACTACCCGGAGGAGACCCAGTACTTC.

The chain recombines TRBV19 with TRBJ2-1, with D possibly being TRBD1 (6 bases). Germline CDR1 and CDR2: LNHDA and SQIVND (reference sequence). This CDR3 region has 14 residues. V lost 5 bases, J lost 7 bases, and 15 bases lay in between. CDR3 in amino acids: CASSPNAGVNEQFF. The DNA for the CDR3 is TGTGCCAGTAGTCCCAATGCAGGGGTGAATGAGCAGTTCTTC.

This rearrangement joins TRBV21-1 to TRBJ1-2; the DNA was not compared with TRBD1, the D call given in the table. TRBV21-1 is tagged as a pseudogene. The CDR3 is made up of 15 amino acids. The CDR3 DNA reads TGTGCCAGCAGCAAAGTGAACAGGGGCCACCTTGGCTACACCTTC. It encodes CASSKVNRGHLGYTF.

This rearrangement joins TRBV2 to TRBJ1-1; D gene unclear. The germline V gene encodes CDR1 SNHLY and CDR2 FYNNEI. V gave up 2 bases and J gave up 8 bases, with 6 bases separating them. The CDR3 spans 11 residues. The CDR3 DNA is TGTGCCAGCAGTGAACGCAGGGAAGCTTTCTTT. It codes for CASSERREAFF.

CDR3 sequence (DNA): TGCGCCAGCAAAAAGGGGGCCGCGCAAGAGACCCAGTACTTC. This sequence encodes CASKKGAAQETQYF. The chain joins TRBV5-1 to TRBJ2-5; 7 bases agree with TRBD1. In germline, CDR1 is SGHRS, CDR2 YFSETQ. The V segment lost 6 bases and the J segment 2 bases; nucleotides outside the gene matches: 7. The length of the CDR3 is 14 residues. Full variable domain (rest looked up from reference TRBV5-1 and TRBJ2-5): KAGVTQTPRYLIKTRGQQVTLSCSPISGHRSVSWYQQTPGQGLQFLFEYFSETQRNKGNFPGRFSGRQFSNSRSEMNVSTLELGDSALYLCASKKGAAQETQYFGPGTRLLVL.

The chain is built from TRBV7-2 and TRBJ2-7; D call uncertain. This CDR3 comprises 13 residues. From germline, CDR1 is SGHTA and CDR2 FQGNSA. Trimming took off 1 base at V and 3 bases at J, with 7 bases between the two ends. CDR3 amino acids: CASSLDPSYEQYV. The CDR3 coding sequence is TGTGCCAGCAGCTTAGATCCTAGCTACGAGCAGTACGTC.